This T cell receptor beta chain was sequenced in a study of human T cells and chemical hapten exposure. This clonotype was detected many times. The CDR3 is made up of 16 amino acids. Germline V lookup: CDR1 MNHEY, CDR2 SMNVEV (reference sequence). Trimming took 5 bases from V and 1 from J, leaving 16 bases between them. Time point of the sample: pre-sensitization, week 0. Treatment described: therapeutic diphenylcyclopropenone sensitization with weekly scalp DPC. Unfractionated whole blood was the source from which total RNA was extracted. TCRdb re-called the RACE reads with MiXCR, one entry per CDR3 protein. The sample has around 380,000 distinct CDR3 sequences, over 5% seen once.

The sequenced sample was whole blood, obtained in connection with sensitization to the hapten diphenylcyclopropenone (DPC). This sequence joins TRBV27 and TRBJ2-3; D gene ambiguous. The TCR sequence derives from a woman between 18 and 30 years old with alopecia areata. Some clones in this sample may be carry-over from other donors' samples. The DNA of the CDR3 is TGTGCCAGCAGTACCGTGGACGAAGTGGGCACAGATACGCAGTATTTT. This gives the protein CASSTVDEVGTDTQYF.